Below, 12 T cell receptor beta chains from the same sample are listed, as sequenced in a study of T cells expressing NK-cell markers. TCRdb re-called the 5' RACE reads, yielding one record per CDR3 amino acid sequence without DNA. Here the sample table reports about 160,000 distinct CDR3 sequences. The sequenced sample consisted of blood T cells: a sorted CD56 or NKG2C T cell subset, CD4+ or CD8+ T cells, or bulk PBMC T cells (not recorded which). The receptors originated from a man aged 18 to 69 in good health.

The rearrangement joins TRBV19 to TRBJ2-1; the D gene TCRdb calls, TRBD2, cannot be checked with no DNA. CDR3 length equals 16 residues. Germline V gene data show CDR1 as LNHDA and CDR2 as SQIVND (reference sequence). CDR3 loop: CASSIGASSSYNEQFF.

The chain combines TRBV2 with TRBJ2-5; the D call of TRBD2 rests on TCRdb alone, since no DNA is present to check it. This CDR3 has 16 amino acids. CDR1 is SNHLY and CDR2 is FYNNEI in the germline V gene. The CDR3 protein is CASSYTSGGYQETQYF.

The gene calls are TRBV20-1 and TRBJ2-1. CDR1 is DFQATT and CDR2 is SNEGSKA in the germline V gene (reference sequence). There are 11 residues in the CDR3. Here the CDR3 reads CSAPSYNEQFF.

V usage is TRBV14 and J usage is TRBJ1-2; TCRdb outputs TRBD1, but without DNA this stays unchecked. The germline CDR1 and CDR2 sequences are SGHDN and FVKESK. The CDR3 spans 15 residues. The CDR3 loop is CASSRLGQGSHGYTF.

The genes are TRBV15 and TRBJ2-5; TCRdb outputs TRBD1, but without DNA this stays unchecked. The length of the CDR3 is 15 residues. Looked up from germline, CDR1 is LNHNV and CDR2 is YYDKDF (reference sequence). The CDR3 loop is CATSRESTGWETQYF. Combining the CDR3 with reference TRBV15 and TRBJ2-5 gives the whole variable domain DAMVIQNPRYQVTQFGKPVTLSCSQTLNHNVMYWYQQKSSQAPKLLFHYYDKDFNNEADTPDNFQSRRPNTSFCFLDIRSPGLGDTAMYLCATSRESTGWETQYFGPGTRLLVL.

This chain connects TRBV6-4 to TRBJ2-1; the D gene TCRdb calls, TRBD2, cannot be checked with no DNA. CDR3 length: 15 amino acids. Germline CDR1 reads MRHNA; CDR2 reads SNTAGT. The CDR3 sequence is CASSETSGGVNEQFF.

V is TRBV11-1 and J is TRBJ2-7; checking the TCRdb D call of TRBD1 is not possible without DNA. CDR1 SGHAT and CDR2 FQDESV come from the germline V gene (reference sequence). The CDR3 contains 18 residues. The CDR3: CASSLMGQGAHPHYEQYF.

The chain recombines TRBV5-6 with TRBJ1-2; no DNA is available, so the TRBD1 call from TCRdb remains unchecked. Germline V gives CDR1 SGHDT, CDR2 YYEEEE. The CDR3 has 15 amino acids. The chain's CDR3 is CASSFMTGTTYGYTF.

CDR3 sequence reads: CASSQGASGGNEQFF. This chain joins TRBV4-1 and TRBJ2-1; TCRdb's D gene call, TRBD2, goes unchecked for lack of DNA. Per the germline V gene, CDR1 is MGHRA and CDR2 is YSYEKL. The length of the CDR3 is 15 residues.

This chain uses TRBV12-3 or TRBV12-4 with TRBJ1-1; TCRdb outputs TRBD1, but without DNA this stays unchecked. There are 13 residues in the CDR3. The CDR3 reads CASKGTGDTEAFF.

The chain recombines TRBV28 with TRBJ2-7; TCRdb returns TRBD1, unconfirmable since there is no DNA. CDR3 size: 14 residues. The germline CDR1 and CDR2 sequences are MDHEN and SYDVKM. The chain's CDR3 is CASSLSGQAYEQYF.

The V gene is TRBV7-6, the J gene TRBJ1-2; TCRdb selects TRBD1, and the lack of DNA leaves this call unchecked. The CDR3 has 14 amino acids. Germline V gene lookup returns CDR1 SGHVS and CDR2 FNYEAQ. This CDR3 is CASSLDGGPYGYTF.